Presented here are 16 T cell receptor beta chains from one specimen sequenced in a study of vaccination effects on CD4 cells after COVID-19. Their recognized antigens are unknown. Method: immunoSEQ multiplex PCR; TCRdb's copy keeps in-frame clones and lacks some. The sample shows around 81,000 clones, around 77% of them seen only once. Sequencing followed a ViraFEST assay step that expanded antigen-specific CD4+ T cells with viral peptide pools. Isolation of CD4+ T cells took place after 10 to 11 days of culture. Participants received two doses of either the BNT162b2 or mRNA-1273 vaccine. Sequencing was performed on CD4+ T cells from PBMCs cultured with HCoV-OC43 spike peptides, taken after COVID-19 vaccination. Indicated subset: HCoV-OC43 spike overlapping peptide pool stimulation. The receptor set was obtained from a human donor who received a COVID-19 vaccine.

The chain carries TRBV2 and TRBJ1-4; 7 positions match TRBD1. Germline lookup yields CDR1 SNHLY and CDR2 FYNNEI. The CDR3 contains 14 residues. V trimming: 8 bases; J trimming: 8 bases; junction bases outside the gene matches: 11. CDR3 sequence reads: CASLGPRGREKLFF. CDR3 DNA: TGTGCCAGCCTGGGGCCAAGGGGGCGGGAAAAACTGTTTTTT. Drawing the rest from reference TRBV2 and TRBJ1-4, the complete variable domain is EPEVTQTPSHQVTQMGQEVILRCVPISNHLYFYWYRQILGQKVEFLVSFYNNEISEKSEIFDDQFSVERPDGSNFTLKIRSTKLEDSAMYFCASLGPRGREKLFFGSGTQLSVL.

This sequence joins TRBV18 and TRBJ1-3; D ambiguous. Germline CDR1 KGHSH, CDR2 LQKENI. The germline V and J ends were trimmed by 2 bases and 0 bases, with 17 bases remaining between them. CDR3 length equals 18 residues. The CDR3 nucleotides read TGTGCCAGCTCACCAATCGGTCAGGCGGGTAGCTCTGGAAACACCATATATTTT. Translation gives CASSPIGQAGSSGNTIYF.

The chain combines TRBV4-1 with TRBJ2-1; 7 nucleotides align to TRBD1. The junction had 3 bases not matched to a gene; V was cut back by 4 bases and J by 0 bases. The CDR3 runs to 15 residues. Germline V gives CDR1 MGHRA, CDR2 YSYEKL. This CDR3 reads CASSLGGNSYNEQFF. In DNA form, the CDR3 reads TGCGCCAGCAGCCTAGGGGGCAACTCCTACAATGAGCAGTTCTTC.

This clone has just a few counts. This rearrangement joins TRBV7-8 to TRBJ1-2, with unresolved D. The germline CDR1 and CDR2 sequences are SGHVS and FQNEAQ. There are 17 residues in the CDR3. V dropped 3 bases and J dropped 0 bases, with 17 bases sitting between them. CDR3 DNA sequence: TGTGCCAGCAGCTTTACGAGATCAACAGACACTAACTATGGCTACACCTTC. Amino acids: CASSFTRSTDTNYGYTF.

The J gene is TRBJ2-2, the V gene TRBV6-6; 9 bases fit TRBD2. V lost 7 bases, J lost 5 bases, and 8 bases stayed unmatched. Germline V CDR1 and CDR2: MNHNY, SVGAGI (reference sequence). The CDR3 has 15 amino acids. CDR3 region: CASKGGGAVTGELFF. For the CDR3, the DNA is TGTGCCAGCAAGGGCGGGGGGGCCGTTACCGGGGAGCTGTTTTTT.

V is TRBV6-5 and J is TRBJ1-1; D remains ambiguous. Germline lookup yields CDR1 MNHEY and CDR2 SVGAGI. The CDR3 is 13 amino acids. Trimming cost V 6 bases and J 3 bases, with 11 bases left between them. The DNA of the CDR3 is TGTGCCAGCAGCGCAGGTGTCGACACTGAAGCTTTCTTT. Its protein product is CASSAGVDTEAFF.

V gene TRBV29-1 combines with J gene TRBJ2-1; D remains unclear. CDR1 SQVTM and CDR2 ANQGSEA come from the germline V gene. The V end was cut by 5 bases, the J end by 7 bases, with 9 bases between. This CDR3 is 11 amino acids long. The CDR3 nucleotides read TGCAGCGTTAGAGTGGGGAATGAGCAGTTCTTC. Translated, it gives CSVRVGNEQFF.

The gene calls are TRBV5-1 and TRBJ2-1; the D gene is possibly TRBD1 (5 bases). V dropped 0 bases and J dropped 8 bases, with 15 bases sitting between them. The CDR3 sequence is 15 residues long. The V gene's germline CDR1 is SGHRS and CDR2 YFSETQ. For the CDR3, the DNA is TGCGCCAGCAGCTTGGGGCCCAGGGATAGCTATGAGCAGTTCTTC. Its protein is CASSLGPRDSYEQFF.

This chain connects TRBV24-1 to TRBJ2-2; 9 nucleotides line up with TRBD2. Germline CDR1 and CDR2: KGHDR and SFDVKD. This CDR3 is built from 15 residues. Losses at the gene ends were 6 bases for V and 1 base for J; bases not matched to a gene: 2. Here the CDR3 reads CATSRAGGNTGELFF. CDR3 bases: TGTGCCACCAGTAGAGCGGGGGGGAACACCGGGGAGCTGTTTTTT.

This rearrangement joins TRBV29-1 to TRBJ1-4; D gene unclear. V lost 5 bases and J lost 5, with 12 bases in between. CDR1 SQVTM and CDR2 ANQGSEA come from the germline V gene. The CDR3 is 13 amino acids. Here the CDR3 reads CSVSKGGNEKLFF. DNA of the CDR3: TGCAGCGTTTCGAAGGGCGGGAATGAAAAACTGTTTTTT.

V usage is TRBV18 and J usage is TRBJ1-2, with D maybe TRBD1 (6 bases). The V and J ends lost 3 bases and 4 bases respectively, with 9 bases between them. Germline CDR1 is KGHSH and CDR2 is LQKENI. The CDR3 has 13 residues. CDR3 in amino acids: CASSPDSGYGYTF. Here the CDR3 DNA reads TGTGCCAGCTCACCGGACAGCGGCTATGGCTACACCTTC.

This chain's CDR3 is CASRSRVLGTDTQYF. CDR3 DNA sequence: TGCGCCAGCCGTTCCCGGGTCTTGGGGACAGATACGCAGTATTTT. V usage is TRBV5-1 and J usage is TRBJ2-3; D uncertain. The CDR3 totals 15 residues. Trimming took off 7 bases at V and 3 bases at J, with 18 bases between the two ends. The germline CDR1 and CDR2 sequences are SGHRS and YFSETQ.

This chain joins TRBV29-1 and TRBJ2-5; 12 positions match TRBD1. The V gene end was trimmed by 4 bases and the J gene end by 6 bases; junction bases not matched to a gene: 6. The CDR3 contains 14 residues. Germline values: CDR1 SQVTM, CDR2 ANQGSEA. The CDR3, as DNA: TGCAGCGTTGTGGCGGGACAGGGGGCAAAGACCCAGTACTTC. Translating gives CSVVAGQGAKTQYF. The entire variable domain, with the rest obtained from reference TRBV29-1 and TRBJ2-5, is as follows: SAVISQKPSRDICQRGTSLTIQCQVDSQVTMMFWYRQQPGQSLTLIATANQGSEATYESGFVIDKFPISRPNLTFSTLTVSNMSPEDSSIYLCSVVAGQGAKTQYFGPGTRLLVL.

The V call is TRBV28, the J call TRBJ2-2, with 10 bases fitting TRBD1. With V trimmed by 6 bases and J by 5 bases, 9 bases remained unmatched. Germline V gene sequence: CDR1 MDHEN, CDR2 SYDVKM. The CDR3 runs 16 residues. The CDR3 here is CASSDGTGARTGELFF. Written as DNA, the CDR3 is TGTGCCAGCAGCGACGGGACAGGGGCGCGGACCGGGGAGCTGTTTTTT.

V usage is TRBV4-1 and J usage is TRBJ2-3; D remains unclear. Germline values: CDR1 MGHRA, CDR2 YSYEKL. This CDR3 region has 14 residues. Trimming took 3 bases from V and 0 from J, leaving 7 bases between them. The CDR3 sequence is CASSQVVSTDTQYF. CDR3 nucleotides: TGCGCCAGCAGCCAGGTCGTCAGCACAGATACGCAGTATTTT.

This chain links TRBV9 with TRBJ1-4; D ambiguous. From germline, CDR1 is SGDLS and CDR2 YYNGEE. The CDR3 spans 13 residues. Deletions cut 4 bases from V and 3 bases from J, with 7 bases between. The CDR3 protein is CASSRRANEKLFF. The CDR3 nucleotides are TGTGCCAGCAGCAGACGCGCTAATGAAAAACTGTTTTTT.